This TCR beta chain was documented in a study of identical twins. Study-level results: Zero-insertion analyses were open to partial confounding by invariant MAIT and iNKT cells. Out-of-frame alpha sequences shared between twins exhibited an excess of low generation probability. A lower insertion count was a feature of abundant cord blood beta clonotypes, with no such feature in memory repertoires.

It was template switching that added a universal primer site, and there were unique molecular identifiers on the cDNA. TCRdb passed the 5' RACE reads through MiXCR, listing each CDR3 protein once. The sample shows roughly 470,000 distinct CDR3 sequences, approximately 15% of them seen only once. Germline V gene data show CDR1 as KGHSH and CDR2 as LQKENI. The CDR3 is 16 residues long. The germline V and J ends were trimmed by 0 bases and 5 bases, with 14 bases remaining between them. A few counts support this clonotype. Antigen specificity is unknown. These same records also appear under a second study, on yellow fever vaccine responses in identical twins.

Sequencing used CD4+ T cells sorted from blood. The source of this sequence is a young woman in good health. The chain has TRBV18 and TRBJ2-1, with no clear D. CDR3 in amino acids: CASSPPLTLGDNEQFF. Written as DNA, the CDR3 is TGTGCCAGCTCACCACCCCTGACCCTTGGAGACAATGAGCAGTTCTTC.